These 22 T cell receptor beta chains were sequenced from one sample in a study of blood T cell repertoires in COVID-19. Method: immunoSEQ multiplex PCR; TCRdb's copy keeps in-frame clones and lacks some. The repertoire holds fewer than 300,000 clones, with roughly four fifths as singletons. The sample was peripheral blood. These receptors came from a woman in her fifties or sixties who had recovered from COVID-19.

The chain employs TRBV28 and TRBJ1-5; D uncertain. This CDR3 has 13 amino acids. Trimming took 2 bases from V and 11 from J, leaving 13 bases between them. CDR1 is MDHEN and CDR2 is SYDVKM in the germline V gene. DNA of the CDR3: TGTGCCAGCAGTTTAAAACCCGACATAGCCCAGCATTTT. It codes for CASSLKPDIAQHF. Full variable domain (remainder filled in from reference TRBV28 and TRBJ1-5): DVKVTQSSRYLVKRTGEKVFLECVQDMDHENMFWYRQDPGLGLRLIYFSYDVKMKEKGDIPEGYSVSREKKERFSLILESASTNQTSMYLCASSLKPDIAQHFGDGTRLSIL.

The chain joins TRBV19 to TRBJ1-1; D gene unclear. Trimming shortened V by 8 bases and J by 1 base, and 14 bases separated the two germline ends. CDR3 length equals 14 residues. Germline loops: CDR1 LNHDA, CDR2 SQIVND (reference sequence). DNA for the CDR3: TGTGCCAGTTCACAGACAACTTCGAACACTGAAGCTTTCTTT. Translated: CASSQTTSNTEAFF.

The V call is TRBV27, the J call TRBJ1-5; TRBD1 might be the D (5 bases). Germline V gene data show CDR1 as MNHEY and CDR2 as SMNVEV (reference sequence). Trimming took 3 bases from V and 7 from J, leaving 13 bases between them. The CDR3 loop spans 14 amino acids. The CDR3 DNA is TGTGCCAGCAGTTTGGGGGGGAGTGGACAGCCCCAGCATTTT. Translation: CASSLGGSGQPQHF.

This clone has a single count. The chain links TRBV19 to TRBJ2-6; D is perhaps TRBD1 (6 bases). The CDR3 is 17 residues long. The ends were cut back, 3 bases at V and 2 bases at J, with 14 bases in the middle. The germline CDR1 and CDR2 sequences are LNHDA and SQIVND (reference sequence). CDR3: CASSIANRVAGANVLTF. The CDR3 region has the DNA TGTGCCAGTAGTATCGCAAACAGGGTGGCTGGGGCCAACGTCCTGACTTTC. The full variable domain, in which reference TRBV19 and TRBJ2-6 provide the parts outside the CDR3, is DGGITQSPKYLFRKEGQNVTLSCEQNLNHDAMYWYRQDPGQGLRLIYYSQIVNDFQKGDIAEGYSVSREKKESFPLTVTSAQKNPTAFYLCASSIANRVAGANVLTFGAGSRLTVL.

The chain employs TRBV5-1 and TRBJ2-5; no reliable D call. Germline loops: CDR1 SGHRS, CDR2 YFSETQ. The CDR3 has 11 amino acids. With 7 bases removed from V and 2 bases from J, the gap between germline ends came to 6 bases. CDR3 amino acids: CASAVQETQYF. The CDR3 bases are TGCGCCAGCGCGGTACAAGAGACCCAGTACTTC.

The CDR3 protein is CASGDTRGLGTGELFF. The CDR3 nucleotides are TGTGCCAGCGGGGATACACGGGGACTTGGCACCGGGGAGCTGTTTTTT. The chain uses TRBV9 and TRBJ2-2, with TRBD2 as a possible D gene (6 bases). CDR3 length equals 16 residues. Germline CDR1 and CDR2: SGDLS and YYNGEE. Trimming removed 7 bases at V and 4 bases at J, with 20 bases between.

The J gene is TRBJ2-4, the V gene TRBV5-8, with TRBD2 identical over 8 bases. Germline trimming cut 3 bases from V and 5 bases from J; bases unmatched to any gene: 7. In germline, CDR1 is SGHTS, CDR2 YDEGEE. The CDR3 consists of 15 residues. CDR3 region: CASSWPRGVQNIQYF. CDR3 coding DNA: TGTGCCAGCAGCTGGCCGCGGGGGGTCCAAAACATTCAGTACTTC. Filled out from reference TRBV5-8 and TRBJ2-4, the complete variable domain reads EAGVTQSPTHLIKTRGQQATLRCSPISGHTSVYWYQQALGLGLQFLLWYDEGEERNRGNFPPRFSGRQFPNYSSELNVNALELEDSALYLCASSWPRGVQNIQYFGAGTRLSVL.

To note about this clone: Additional DNA sequences in this sample encode the identical CDR3. This chain links TRBV4-3 with TRBJ2-1; 11 nucleotides match TRBD2. CDR1 LGHNA and CDR2 YSLEER come from the germline V gene. Trimming cost V 0 bases and J 4 bases; bases outside gene matches: 2. The CDR3 is 16 amino acids. In DNA, the CDR3 is TGCGCCAGCAGCCAAGATACTAGCGGGGGATACAATGAGCAGTTCTTC. The encoded protein is CASSQDTSGGYNEQFF.

The chain has TRBV7-2 and TRBJ2-1, with TRBD1 matching 9 bases. Trimming cost V 5 bases and J 5 bases; bases outside gene matches: 7. Germline CDR1 reads SGHTA; CDR2 reads FQGNSA. This CDR3 is built from 15 residues. As DNA, the CDR3 is TGTGCCAGCAGCCGCTCCGGGACAGGGAACAATGAGCAGTTCTTC. Its protein product is CASSRSGTGNNEQFF.

The chain combines TRBV7-3 with TRBJ2-4; TRBD2 might be the D (5 bases). The CDR3 is made up of 12 amino acids. Trimming took off 1 base at V and 15 bases at J, with 13 bases between the two ends. Germline lookup yields CDR1 SGHTA and CDR2 FQGTGA. In DNA, the CDR3 is TGTGCCAGCAGCTTAAGGCGACTAAACGGGTACTTC. Protein product: CASSLRRLNGYF.

The chain combines TRBV11-2 with TRBJ1-3; 9 bases map to TRBD1. The germline V gene encodes CDR1 SGHAT and CDR2 FQNNGV. The CDR3 has 17 residues. Trimming cost V 8 bases and J 4 bases; bases outside gene matches: 15. The CDR3 DNA reads TGTGCCAGCGGCGGAGGACAGGGGCCCGGGCAAGGAAACACCATATATTTT. This codes for CASGGGQGPGQGNTIYF.

The chain joins TRBV3-1 (or the pseudogene TRBV3-2) to TRBJ2-7, with D perhaps matching TRBD1 (6 bases). V was clipped by 4 bases and J by 3 bases, with 22 bases between them. Germline CDR1 and CDR2: LGHDT and YNNKEL (reference sequence). CDR3 length: 17 residues. CDR3 region: CASSPSLRGSWIYEQYF. CDR3 DNA: TGTGCCAGCAGCCCCTCCCTTAGGGGGAGTTGGATCTACGAGCAGTACTTC.

On this clone itself: One end of the junction does not line up with germline, which may come from a read error. J is TRBJ2-7 and V is TRBV28; D unclear. Germline V gives CDR1 MDHEN, CDR2 SYDVKM. The length of the CDR3 is 11 residues. The DNA for the CDR3 is TGTGCCAGCAGTTTATCTTACGGGCAGTACTTC. Amino acids: CASSLSYGQYF.

The chain has TRBV10-3 and TRBJ1-2; TRBD1 aligns across 7 bases. J gave up 5 bases and V 8 bases, and 11 bases lay outside the gene matches. The CDR3 spans 14 residues. Germline lookup yields CDR1 ENHRY and CDR2 SYGVKD. This CDR3 is CAISGEGAVYGYTF. CDR3 coding DNA: TGTGCCATCTCCGGCGAGGGGGCGGTATATGGCTACACCTTC.

The chain combines TRBV25-1 with TRBJ2-5; 9 positions match TRBD2. V gave up 0 bases and J gave up 4 bases; unmatched junction bases: 3. Germline V gene lookup returns CDR1 MGHDK and CDR2 SYGVNS. CDR3 length: 15 amino acids. The CDR3 here is CASSEYGGRGETQYF. The CDR3 region has the DNA TGTGCCAGCAGTGAATATGGCGGGAGGGGAGAGACCCAGTACTTC.

The V call is TRBV2, the J call TRBJ1-1, with D possibly TRBD1 on 5 matching bases. This CDR3 spans 14 amino acids. V lost 5 bases and J lost 0, with 10 bases in between. Germline-derived CDR1 and CDR2 are SNHLY and FYNNEI. The CDR3 region is CASSLDMMNTEAFF. CDR3 in DNA: TGTGCCAGCAGTTTGGACATGATGAACACTGAAGCTTTCTTT. The entire variable domain, with the rest obtained from reference TRBV2 and TRBJ1-1, is as follows: EPEVTQTPSHQVTQMGQEVILRCVPISNHLYFYWYRQILGQKVEFLVSFYNNEISEKSEIFDDQFSVERPDGSNFTLKIRSTKLEDSAMYFCASSLDMMNTEAFFGQGTRLTVV.

This clone showed up many times. V gene TRBV21-1 combines with J gene TRBJ2-7; the tabulated D call, TRBD2, remains unverified against the DNA. TRBV21-1 is noted as a pseudogene. This CDR3 comprises 15 residues. The CDR3: CASSKADYRLYEQYF. The CDR3 DNA sequence: TGTGCCAGCAGCAAAGCGGACTACCGGCTCTACGAGCAGTACTTC.

The chain links TRBV25-1 to TRBJ2-7, with D uncertain. Trimming shortened V by 4 bases and J by 7 bases, and 8 bases separated the two germline ends. Germline loops: CDR1 MGHDK, CDR2 SYGVNS. This CDR3 comprises 11 residues. The CDR3 coding sequence is TGTGCCAGCAGTGCCCGGAGAGAGCAGTACTTC. This sequence encodes CASSARREQYF.

The chain links TRBV5-1 to TRBJ2-7, with D possibly being TRBD1 (5 bases). CDR3 length: 12 amino acids. Germline CDR1 is SGHRS and CDR2 is YFSETQ. V lost 4 bases and J lost 3, with 8 bases in between. CDR3 DNA sequence: TGCGCCAGCAGCCCGGACAACTACGAGCAGTACTTC. It translates to CASSPDNYEQYF.

The rearrangement links TRBV12-5 to TRBJ1-1, with D tentatively TRBD1 (5 bases). V was clipped by 3 bases and J by 4 bases, with 15 bases between them. In germline, CDR1 is LGHNT, CDR2 FRNRAP. CDR3 length equals 15 residues. CDR3 sequence (DNA): TGTGCTAGTGGTTTAGATTGGAGGGGTGGCACTGAAGCTTTCTTT. Protein: CASGLDWRGGTEAFF.

This chain links TRBV13 with TRBJ2-7; D is unresolved. CDR3 size: 17 residues. Germline CDR1 and CDR2: PRHDT and FYEKMQ (reference sequence). V was trimmed by 3 bases and J by 2 bases, leaving 20 bases between them. In nucleotides, the CDR3 is TGTGCCAGCAGCTTCGTGGCAGGTACTCTCCTTACCTACGAGCAGTACTTC. It codes for CASSFVAGTLLTYEQYF.

Note on this clone: At one boundary the junction diverges from the germline segment, which might be a read error. The chain combines TRBV4-3 with TRBJ2-1, with 7 bases matching TRBD1. Germline CDR1 LGHNA, CDR2 YSLEER. This CDR3 comprises 18 residues. CDR3 in amino acids: CASSKDLNRGSSYNEQFF. The CDR3 DNA sequence: TGCGCCAGCAGCAAAGATCTGAACAGGGGTTCCTCCTACAATGAGCAGTTCTTC.